This entry lists 10 T cell receptor beta chains sequenced from one sample in a study of blood T cell repertoires in COVID-19. TCRdb's table, derived via immunoSEQ multiplex PCR, lists solely in-frame clones and lacks some. The repertoire holds 250,000 to 350,000 clones, with around 82% as singletons. The sample comprised peripheral blood. These receptors all come from a person aged 65 to 79 with COVID-19, enrolled during active disease.

V gene TRBV15 combines with J gene TRBJ2-5, with 8 bases fitting TRBD2. The CDR3 has 13 amino acids. The germline V gene encodes CDR1 LNHNV and CDR2 YYDKDF (reference sequence). Unmatched junction bases numbered 6, after V lost 7 bases and J lost 5 bases. CDR3 residues: CATIPGGPETQYF. Written as DNA, the CDR3 is TGTGCCACCATCCCGGGGGGGCCCGAGACCCAGTACTTC.

The chain recombines TRBV6-2 or TRBV6-3 with TRBJ2-1, with unresolved D. Trimming pared 5 bases from V and 9 bases from J, leaving 11 bases between. The CDR3 length is 12 residues. CDR1 is MNHEY and CDR2 is SVGEGT in the germline V gene. The CDR3 sequence: CASSTPPSEQFF. DNA of the CDR3: TGTGCCAGCAGTACCCCCCCCAGTGAGCAGTTCTTC.

This chain links TRBV19 with TRBJ1-3, with D perhaps TRBD1 (5 bases). V shed 10 bases and J shed 1 base, with 11 bases lying between them. Germline assignment: CDR1 LNHDA and CDR2 SQIVND (reference sequence). The CDR3 contains 13 residues. The CDR3 spells CATVTVSGNTIYF. CDR3 nucleotides: TGTGCCACTGTGACAGTTTCTGGAAACACCATATATTTT.

CDR3 sequence: CASSLDSKKPSYEQYF. The CDR3 DNA follows: TGCGCCAGCAGCTTAGACAGTAAAAAACCATCCTACGAGCAGTACTTC. The V and J genes are TRBV5-1 and TRBJ2-7; D is possibly TRBD1 (5 bases). CDR1 is SGHRS, CDR2 YFSETQ, per germline. The CDR3 is made up of 16 amino acids. Between the trimmed V and J ends, which lost 2 bases and 1 base, there was a span of 16 bases.

The chain couples TRBV7-2 to TRBJ2-7; the D gene is possibly TRBD2 (5 bases). V gave up 5 bases and J gave up 0 bases, with 8 bases separating them. The CDR3 loop spans 13 amino acids. Per the germline V gene, CDR1 is SGHTA and CDR2 is FQGNSA. The CDR3 nucleotides are TGTGCCAGCAGCAAAGAGGGCTCCTACGAGCAGTACTTC. Its protein is CASSKEGSYEQYF. Together with reference TRBV7-2 and TRBJ2-7, the CDR3 gives the full variable domain: GAGVSQSPSNKVTEKGKDVELRCDPISGHTALYWYRQSLGQGLEFLIYFQGNSAPDKSGLPSDRFSAERTGGSVSTLTIQRTQQEDSAVYLCASSKEGSYEQYFGPGTRLTVT.

This clone was picked up one time. The chain recombines TRBV7-2 with TRBJ2-2; the match to TRBD2 covers 8 bases. The germline CDR1 and CDR2 sequences are SGHTA and FQGNSA. V gave up 5 bases and J gave up 9 bases; unmatched junction bases: 2. CDR3 length: 12 residues. The chain's CDR3 is CASSPGGWELFF. The CDR3 DNA is TGTGCCAGCAGCCCGGGGGGGTGGGAGCTGTTTTTT.

The genes are TRBV28 and TRBJ1-1, with 8 bases matching TRBD1. This CDR3 has 14 residues. The J segment lost 6 bases and the V segment lost 7 bases, leaving 10 bases of the junction unmatched. Germline values: CDR1 MDHEN, CDR2 SYDVKM. CDR3 nucleotide sequence: TGTGCCAGCAATTCAGGGGGCTCTTTCGCTGAAGCTTTCTTT. This sequence encodes CASNSGGSFAEAFF.

The chain joins TRBV29-1 to TRBJ2-1, with D perhaps matching TRBD2 (5 bases). V lost 4 bases and J lost 9, with 19 bases in between. The CDR3 length is 14 residues. Germline V lookup: CDR1 SQVTM, CDR2 ANQGSEA. The CDR3 loop is CSVAAAAGDGEQFF. The CDR3 DNA sequence: TGCAGCGTTGCCGCAGCGGCTGGCGACGGTGAGCAGTTCTTC.

The V gene is TRBV6-5, the J gene TRBJ1-5; D uncertain. The V and J ends lost 6 bases and 4 bases respectively, with 7 bases between them. CDR3 length equals 12 residues. Per germline, CDR1 MNHEY and CDR2 SVGAGI. This chain's CDR3 is CASRGPNQPQHF. Here the CDR3 DNA reads TGTGCCAGCAGGGGCCCAAATCAGCCCCAGCATTTT.

The genes are TRBV23-1 and TRBJ1-2; D uncertain. TRBV23-1 is marked as an open reading frame, function uncertain. The germline V and J ends were trimmed by 4 bases and 7 bases, with 22 bases remaining between them. This CDR3 contains 16 residues. The CDR3 sequence is CASSRTDRRSLLGYTF. CDR3 DNA: TGCGCCAGCAGTCGCACAGATAGACGATCCTTGCTTGGCTACACCTTC.